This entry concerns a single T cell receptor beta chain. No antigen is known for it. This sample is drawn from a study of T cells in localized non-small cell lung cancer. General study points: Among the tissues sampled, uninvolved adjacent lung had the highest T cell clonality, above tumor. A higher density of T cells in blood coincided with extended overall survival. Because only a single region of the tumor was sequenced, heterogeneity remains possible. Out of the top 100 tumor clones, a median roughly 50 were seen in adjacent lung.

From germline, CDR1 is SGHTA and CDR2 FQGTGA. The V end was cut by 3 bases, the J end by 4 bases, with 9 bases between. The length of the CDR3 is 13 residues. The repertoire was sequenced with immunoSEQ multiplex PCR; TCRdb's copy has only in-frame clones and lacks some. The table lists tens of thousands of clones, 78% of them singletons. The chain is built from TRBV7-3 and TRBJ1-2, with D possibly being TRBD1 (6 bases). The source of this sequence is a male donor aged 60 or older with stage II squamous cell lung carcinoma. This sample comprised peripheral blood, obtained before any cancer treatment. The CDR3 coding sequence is TGTGCCAGCAGCTTGGGCAGGGGCTATGGCTACACCTTC. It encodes CASSLGRGYGYTF.